This entry features one T cell receptor beta chain sequence. The target antigen is unknown. Sequencing used immunoSEQ multiplex PCR; TCRdb keeps in-frame clones, though not all of them. The sample holds 120,000 to 150,000 clones, 85% to 90% seen once. The data belong to a study of cytomegalovirus exposure and HLA in healthy donors. About the study: The same platform was used for the roughly 120 validation repertoires as for the roughly 700 first-cohort repertoires, as reported in a later analysis.

Study-wide findings and caveats: TCR beta chains numbering under 200 were designated cytomegalovirus-associated.

There are 13 residues in the CDR3. V was shortened by 7 bases and J by 5 bases, with 14 bases between the two germline ends. Germline V lookup: CDR1 SGHTA, CDR2 FQGNSA. The V and J genes are TRBV7-2 and TRBJ1-2; D remains unclear. This clonotype was sampled from a man between 18 and 35 years old in good health and CMV-seronegative. Sequenced sample: PBMCs. As DNA, the CDR3 is TGTGCCAGCACTACGCACGTATTTTATGGCTACACCTTC. This gives the protein CASTTHVFYGYTF.